What follows describes a single T cell receptor (beta chain). The table lists this clone with a few counts. Its antigen is not yet known. No per-base quality is available; no much larger clone lies one base away. Genomic DNA was extracted from sorted cells for sequencing of the TCRbeta CDR3 region. TCRbeta CDR3 regions were sequenced using the immunoSEQ Assay. TCRdb's version of the immuneACCESS table is confined to in-frame rearrangements and falls short of the full clone set. An unresolved V gene accounts for under half of the shortfall where checked; the remainder is of unknown origin. The sample yields about 53,000 clones; roughly 80% were counted once. The ten largest account for approximately 4.2% of the sample. This sample is drawn from a study of OX40 agonist ivuxolimab in advanced cancers. Some background on the complete study: The costimulatory receptor OX40 (CD134) was targeted by ivuxolimab, a fully human IgG2 agonistic monoclonal antibody. Intravenous ivuxolimab was administered to patients every 2 weeks at six dose levels: 0.01, 0.1, 0.3, 1.5, 3 and 10 mg/kg. Of the approximately 54 dose-escalation patients, hepatocellular carcinoma was present in around 20, melanoma in approximately 15, renal cell carcinoma in 9 and head and neck cancer in 9. In the dose-escalation cohort, 70% to 90% of patients were male, and the mean age was 60 years with a range of 23 to 79. Prior anti-PD-1, anti-PD-L1 or anti-CTLA-4 therapy was permitted, and 35% to 40% of dose-escalation patients had received checkpoint inhibitors. Partial responses were achieved by three dose-escalation patients, of whom one had hepatocellular carcinoma and two had cutaneous melanoma. Peripheral TCRbeta sequencing was intended to test whether TCR sequence diversity was altered and clonal T-cell expansion was caused by ivuxolimab. The monotherapy dose-escalation portion (N of about 47 patients) of the phase I ivuxolimab trial is reported in the paper.

Overall study results and their limits: Low levels of normalized T-cell clonal expansion were also seen in some patients who did not respond. Clonal expansion of both CD4+ and CD8+ blood T cells was observed from baseline to week 6 at doses 0.1 to 3.0 mg/kg. Which antigens the clonally expanded peripheral T cells were specific for was not determined. In the 0.1-3.0 mg/kg groups, partial responders were among the patients with the lowest normalized peripheral clonal expansion, particularly in CD8+ T cells. After ivuxolimab, more expanded clones were found on average in CD8+ T cells than in CD4+ T cells.

Taken from cysteine to phenylalanine, the CDR3 has 13 residues. The only DNA kept is the CDR3, 39 bases in frame from the first base. A distance of 13 bases separates the germline ends of V and J, which lose 4 bases and 7 bases respectively. CDR1 is given as MNHNS and CDR2 as SASEGT, both from the germline V gene. The trial excluded patients who had a history of autoimmune disease or who were on systemic immunosuppression. Peripheral blood for TCR sequencing was collected from all dose cohorts at baseline, on cycle 4 day 1, and on cycle 7 day 1. The samples were taken from a phase I, first-in-human, multicenter, open-label dose-escalation trial of ivuxolimab. Adults with locally advanced or metastatic melanoma, renal cell carcinoma, hepatocellular carcinoma or head and neck squamous cell carcinoma were enrolled in the trial. Before TCR sequencing, CD4+ T cells and CD8+ T cells from peripheral blood were sorted into separate populations.

Source: CD4+ or CD8+ T cells sorted from blood, taken in a trial of the OX40 agonist ivuxolimab. The receptor chain draws on TRBV6-1 and TRBJ1-2; the D gene is unclear. The clonotype comes from an adult with an advanced solid tumor such as melanoma, head and neck, liver or kidney cancer. The CDR3 is CASSVYTGFGYTF. In nucleotide form, the sequence is TGTGCCAGCAGTGTTTATACGGGGTTTGGCTACACCTTC.